This entry features one T cell receptor (beta chain) sequence. The data originate from a study of cytomegalovirus exposure and HLA in healthy donors. Study-level background: Earlier sequencing of some 170 million T cells yielded approximately 100 million unique TCR beta sequences.

Primers: 60 Vbeta forward and 13 Jbeta reverse. Authors' analysis steps: The count from a later analysis was roughly 80 million unique TCR beta chains, 9 million to 12 million of them shared. Sequencing used immunoSEQ multiplex PCR; TCRdb keeps in-frame clones, though not all of them. The D gene and trimming were derived from the DNA, and the V and J assignments and clone size from that table. This sample has some 130,000 clones, with roughly two thirds found just once. This clonotype originated in a man aged 25-45 years in good health and CMV-seropositive. The sequencing sample was made of PBMCs.

In DNA, the CDR3 is TGTGCCAGCTCACCCTCAGCGGATACCTCCTACAATGAGCAGTTCTTC. Its translation is CASSPSADTSYNEQFF. The gene calls are TRBV18 and TRBJ2-1, with D possibly TRBD2 on 5 matching bases. Germline-derived CDR1 and CDR2 are KGHSH and LQKENI. V lost 3 bases and J 0 bases, leaving 12 bases between the germline ends. The CDR3 runs 16 residues.